What follows are 14 T cell receptor beta chains derived from one specimen sequenced in a study of Japanese encephalitis immunity and Zika vaccine responses. TCRdb ran MiXCR on the 5' RACE reads and lists one entry per CDR3 protein. The sample lists approximately 1,500 distinct CDR3 sequences, 5.3% occurring once. For less than seven days, PBMCs labeled with CFSE were cultured with peptide pools at roughly 0.91 ug/mL each. Proliferating CD4 T cells were sorted unfixed as live CD56-CD19-CD16-CD3+CD4+ CFSE-low cells. Sequencing was performed on antigen-activated CD4+ T cells from blood, cultured, taken during a Zika inactivated vaccine study. The source is an adult woman who received an inactivated Zika virus vaccine.

There are a few counts of this clonotype. The gene calls are TRBV5-1 and TRBJ2-5; D is unclear. Germline assignment: CDR1 SGHRS and CDR2 YFSETQ. The CDR3 is 12 amino acids. V lost 7 bases and J lost 3, with 10 bases in between. CDR3 in DNA: TGCGCCAGCCTTGGAAGGAAAGAGACCCAGTACTTC. It encodes CASLGRKETQYF.

This clonotype was observed a handful of times. The rearrangement links TRBV5-6 to TRBJ2-5; no reliable D call. The CDR3 consists of 12 residues. V lost 4 bases and J lost 5, with 9 bases in between. Germline V gene lookup returns CDR1 SGHDT and CDR2 YYEEEE. The CDR3 nucleotides are TGTGCCAGCAGCACGACGGTCGAGACCCAGTACTTC. Its translation: CASSTTVETQYF.

This clonotype was counted between two and nine times. The V call is TRBV11-3, the J call TRBJ2-7; 10 positions match TRBD1. The CDR3 is 15 amino acids. The germline CDR1 and CDR2 sequences are SGHNT and YENEEA. With V trimmed by 3 bases and J by 4 bases, 6 bases remained unmatched. The DNA for the CDR3 is TGTGCCAGCAGCTTCCGGACAGGGGGTCTATACGAGCAGTACTTC. It yields the protein CASSFRTGGLYEQYF.

The chain combines TRBV4-1 with TRBJ2-7; a weak D match, TRBD2 (5 bases). V was trimmed by 8 bases and J by 0 bases, leaving 14 bases between them. CDR1 MGHRA and CDR2 YSYEKL come from the germline V gene. This CDR3 is 14 amino acids long. The DNA for the CDR3 is TGCGCCAGCCGACCTTCTGGGAGCTCCTACGAGCAGTACTTC. It is translated as CASRPSGSSYEQYF.

This clonotype was detected many times. The CDR3, as DNA: TGTGCCAGCAGCTTGACAGGGGGCAATGAGCAGTTCTTC. It is translated as CASSLTGGNEQFF. This chain uses TRBV7-2 with TRBJ2-1, with TRBD1 identical over 9 bases. Germline values: CDR1 SGHTA, CDR2 FQGNSA. With V trimmed by 3 bases and J by 6 bases, 0 bases remained unmatched. CDR3 length: 13 amino acids.

V gene TRBV28 combines with J gene TRBJ1-2; TRBD1 agrees at 7 bases. The V gene end was trimmed by 8 bases and the J gene end by 0 bases; junction bases not matched to a gene: 6. The germline CDR1 and CDR2 sequences are MDHEN and SYDVKM. CDR3 size: 14 residues. CDR3 in DNA: TGTGCCAGCGCCAGGGACAGTACTAACTATGGCTACACCTTC. Protein sequence: CASARDSTNYGYTF.

Sample share makes this clonotype large. The rearrangement joins TRBV12-3 or TRBV12-4 to TRBJ2-5; D possibly corresponds to TRBD1 (5 bases). The CDR3 runs 15 residues. The V gene lost 4 bases and the J gene lost 5 bases, with 17 bases spanning the gap. CDR3 loop: CASSSGKTVTETQYF. The CDR3 region has the DNA TGTGCCAGCAGTTCTGGGAAGACAGTCACGGAGACCCAGTACTTC.

The table lists this clonotype with a few counts. This chain uses TRBV6-1 with TRBJ2-1; a possible D gene is TRBD1 (5 bases). The CDR3 runs 16 residues. Trimming removed 4 bases from V and 4 bases from J, with 17 bases in between. Germline lookup yields CDR1 MNHNS and CDR2 SASEGT. Here the CDR3 reads CASSAYDSPLYNEQFF. In DNA form, the CDR3 reads TGTGCCAGCAGTGCCTATGACAGTCCTCTATACAATGAGCAGTTCTTC.

The V gene is TRBV18, the J gene TRBJ1-5; TRBD1 might be the D (6 bases). Germline V gives CDR1 KGHSH, CDR2 LQKENI. The CDR3 is 14 residues long. V was clipped by 3 bases and J by 11 bases, with 17 bases between them. CDR3 residues: CASSPPGHRSAQHF. The CDR3 DNA reads as TGTGCCAGCTCACCCCCGGGACATAGATCAGCCCAGCATTTT.

This clonotype has more than one count but fewer than ten. The gene calls are TRBV7-2 and TRBJ2-3; D is undetermined. CDR1 and CDR2 from the germline V gene are SGHTA and FQGNSA. CDR3 length: 12 residues. Trimming cost V 2 bases and J 3 bases, with 3 bases left between them. CDR3 loop: CASSLKTDTQYF. The CDR3 region has the DNA TGTGCCAGCAGCTTAAAGACAGATACGCAGTATTTT.

By frequency in the sample, this clonotype is large. This sequence joins TRBV24-1 and TRBJ2-7; perhaps TRBD1 as D (5 bases). CDR1 is KGHDR and CDR2 is SFDVKD in the germline V gene. The CDR3 is 12 residues long. Between the trimmed V and J ends, which lost 7 bases and 4 bases, there was a span of 10 bases. This CDR3 is CATSSDRYEQYF. CDR3 bases: TGTGCCACCAGCTCCGACAGATACGAGCAGTACTTC.

In this sample, this clonotype turned up many times. The chain carries TRBV5-1 and TRBJ1-3; D is undetermined. This CDR3 has 17 amino acids. Trimming cost V 3 bases and J 1 base, with 17 bases left between them. The V gene's germline CDR1 is SGHRS and CDR2 YFSETQ. CDR3 loop: CASSSSAGGFSGNTIYF. CDR3 nucleotides: TGCGCCAGCAGCTCGTCGGCAGGTGGTTTTTCTGGAAACACCATATATTTT.

In this sample, this clonotype is medium-sized. The rearrangement links TRBV24-1 to TRBJ2-1, with 12 bases identical to TRBD2. CDR1 and CDR2 from the germline V gene are KGHDR and SFDVKD. The CDR3 has 13 residues. V trimming: 0 bases; J trimming: 14 bases; junction bases outside the gene matches: 1. CDR3 DNA: TGTGCCACCAGTGATTTGCGGACTAGCGGGGAGTTCTTC. Protein: CATSDLRTSGEFF.

This clonotype was counted at least ten times. V gene TRBV5-5 combines with J gene TRBJ2-3; 9 bases map to TRBD1. V shed 4 bases, J shed 3 bases, and the junction held 6 bases outside the gene matches. Germline values: CDR1 SGHKS, CDR2 YYEKEE (reference sequence). The CDR3 runs to 15 residues. The CDR3 region has the DNA TGTGCCAGCAGCCCGACAGGGGGTCTGACAGATACGCAGTATTTT. This encodes CASSPTGGLTDTQYF.